The TCR beta chain under discussion was sequenced for a study of cytomegalovirus exposure and HLA in healthy donors. At the level of the study: Of the donors genotyped, some 400 in all, 65% to 90% fell in the Caucasian-associated ancestry cluster.

CDR1 KGHSH and CDR2 LQKENI come from the germline V gene. CDR3 length equals 15 residues. V shed 5 bases and J shed 6 bases, with 14 bases lying between them. Study-wide results and caveats: Solely CMV serostatus was available to characterize immune exposure. Despite most TCR sequences being rare, some public TCRs occurred in many donors. Through in vitro validation, a few CMV-associated chains were shown to be specific for CMV antigens.

This clone was recorded only once. Its antigen is undetermined. Researchers ran the PCR with 60 Vbeta and 13 Jbeta primers. Profiling relied on immunoSEQ multiplex PCR, and the TCRdb table lists in-frame clones only, not all of them. The repertoire has 100,000 to 150,000 clones, roughly 75% of them found once; the top ten carry 0.95% to 1.5%. Sequencing input: PBMCs. This TCR derives from a female donor in good health and CMV-seronegative. The chain is built from TRBV18 and TRBJ1-6; D possibly corresponds to TRBD1 (6 bases). CDR3 coding DNA: TGTGCCAGCTCATCTTCTGACAGGAGTAATTCACCCCTCCACTTT. Translating it yields CASSSSDRSNSPLHF.